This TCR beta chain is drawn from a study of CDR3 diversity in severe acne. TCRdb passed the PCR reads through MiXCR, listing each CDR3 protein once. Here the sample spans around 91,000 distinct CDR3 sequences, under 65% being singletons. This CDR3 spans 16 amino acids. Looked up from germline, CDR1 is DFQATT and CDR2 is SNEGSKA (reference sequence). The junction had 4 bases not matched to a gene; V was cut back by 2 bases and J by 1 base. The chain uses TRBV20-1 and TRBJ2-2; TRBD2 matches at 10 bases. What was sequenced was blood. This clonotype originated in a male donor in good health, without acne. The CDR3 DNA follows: TGCAGTGCTAGACGGTCTAGCGGGAGGAACACCGGGGAGCTGTTTTTT. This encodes CSARRSSGRNTGELFF.